The entry below gives a single T cell receptor beta chain sequence along with its context. Its antigen is currently unknown. The data originate from a study of PD-1 blockade in classical Hodgkin lymphoma. The study's findings and limits: Factors driving the repertoire differences, possibly disease activity or prior therapy, remain undefined.

Assay used: immunoSEQ multiplex PCR; TCRdb lists only in-frame clones, some missing. The sample consists of about 27,000 clones, approximately 85% of them appearing once. The time point here: cycle 4 day 1 (C4D1), after 6 weeks of nivolumab. With no exception, relapse followed autologous stem cell transplantation in all patients, and brentuximab vedotin exposure varied. It was by magnetic negative selection that CD4+ T cells were purified from thawed PBMCs. Trimming took 0 bases from V and 8 from J, leaving 16 bases between them. The CDR3 loop spans 15 amino acids. Per germline, CDR1 WSHSY and CDR2 SAAADI.

This chain links TRBV10-2 with TRBJ1-1; perhaps TRBD1 as D (6 bases). The sequence derives from a human donor with classical Hodgkin lymphoma. The starting material was CD4+ T cells from blood, obtained before the fourth cycle of nivolumab. This chain's CDR3 is CASSESGGGGQEAFF. In nucleotides, the CDR3 is TGCGCCAGCAGTGAGTCGGGGGGCGGCGGACAGGAAGCTTTCTTT.